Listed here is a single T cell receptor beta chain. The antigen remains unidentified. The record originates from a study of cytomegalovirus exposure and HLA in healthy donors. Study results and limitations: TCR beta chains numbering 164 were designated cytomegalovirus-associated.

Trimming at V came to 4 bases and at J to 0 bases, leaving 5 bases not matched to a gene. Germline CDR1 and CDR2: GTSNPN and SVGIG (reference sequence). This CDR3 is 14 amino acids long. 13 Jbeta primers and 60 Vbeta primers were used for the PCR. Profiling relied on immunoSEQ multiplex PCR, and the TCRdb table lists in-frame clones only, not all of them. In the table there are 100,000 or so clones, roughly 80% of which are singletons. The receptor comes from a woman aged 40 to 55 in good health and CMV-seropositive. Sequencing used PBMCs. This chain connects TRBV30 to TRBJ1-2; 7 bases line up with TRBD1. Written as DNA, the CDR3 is TGTGCCTGGACAGGGGGGCTTACTAACTATGGCTACACCTTC. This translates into CAWTGGLTNYGYTF.